Below are 12 T cell receptor beta chains sequenced from a single sample in a study of T cell clonotyping in hematopoietic cell transplantation. Sequenced by immunoSEQ multiplex PCR; TCRdb stores in-frame clones only, minus some. Among over 3,500 clones listed, roughly 94% were seen once. Sequenced here: peripheral blood mononuclear cells, sampled 30 days after allogeneic stem cell transplant. All receptors come from an older male patient who had an allogeneic stem cell transplant from an unrelated donor, so T cells may come from the graft donor. Some clones in this sample may be carry-over from other donors' samples.

The V and J genes are TRBV19 and TRBJ1-1, with D perhaps TRBD1 (5 bases). The CDR3 runs 14 residues. Trimming pared 4 bases from V and 5 bases from J, leaving 14 bases between. The germline V gene has CDR1 LNHDA and CDR2 SQIVND (reference sequence). The CDR3 DNA is TGTGCCAGTAGTACCCAGGGTTGGGTAACTGAAGCTTTCTTT. Translated, it gives CASSTQGWVTEAFF. Variable domain in full (rest from reference TRBV19 and TRBJ1-1): DGGITQSPKYLFRKEGQNVTLSCEQNLNHDAMYWYRQDPGQGLRLIYYSQIVNDFQKGDIAEGYSVSREKKESFPLTVTSAQKNPTAFYLCASSTQGWVTEAFFGQGTRLTVV.

This chain joins TRBV30 and TRBJ2-1; D is uncertain. V was shortened by 0 bases and J by 9 bases, with 15 bases between the two germline ends. Germline V gene data show CDR1 as GTSNPN and CDR2 as SVGIG (reference sequence). This CDR3 has 14 residues. CDR3 in amino acids: CAWSVSAAWGEQFF. The CDR3 DNA follows: TGTGCCTGGAGTGTCTCGGCCGCCTGGGGTGAGCAGTTCTTC.

CDR3 DNA sequence: TGTGCCACCAGCAGCCGCAGGAGGCGGGCAACTAATGAAAAACTGTTTTTT. As protein: CATSSRRRRATNEKLFF. V gene TRBV15 combines with J gene TRBJ1-4; D is unclear. Trimming pared 3 bases from V and 0 bases from J, leaving 14 bases between. The CDR3 sequence is 17 residues long. CDR1 is LNHNV and CDR2 is YYDKDF in the germline V gene (reference sequence).

The rearrangement joins TRBV7-2 to TRBJ2-3; TRBD2 is a possible D gene (6 bases). This CDR3 contains 14 residues. The germline CDR1 and CDR2 sequences are SGHTA and FQGNSA. Trimming took 3 bases from V and 6 from J, leaving 13 bases between them. The CDR3 DNA sequence: TGTGCCAGCAGCTTTCAGCGGGCTGGGGATACGCAGTATTTT. Translating gives CASSFQRAGDTQYF.

This chain connects TRBV5-1 to TRBJ2-5; 7 bases fit TRBD1. Trimming took 3 bases from V and 2 from J; bases not matched to a gene: 7. This CDR3 contains 15 residues. Per the germline V gene, CDR1 is SGHRS and CDR2 is YFSETQ. The CDR3 loop is CASSSALGQQETQYF. The CDR3 coding sequence is TGCGCCAGCAGCTCTGCCCTGGGACAGCAAGAGACCCAGTACTTC.

The rearrangement uses TRBV10-3 and TRBJ2-3; the D gene could be TRBD1 or TRBD2 (5 bases each). CDR3 length: 15 amino acids. V lost 1 base to trimming and J lost 2 bases, with 10 bases between them. Germline V CDR1 and CDR2: ENHRY, SYGVKD. CDR3 in amino acids: CAISELGVDTDTQYF. The CDR3 nucleotides are TGTGCCATCAGTGAGTTGGGGGTAGACACAGATACGCAGTATTTT.

V and J are TRBV25-1 and TRBJ1-4, with 7 bases lining up with TRBD1. V shed 5 bases, J shed 11 bases, and the junction held 14 bases outside the gene matches. CDR1 MGHDK and CDR2 SYGVNS come from the germline V gene. CDR3 length: 15 residues. CDR3: CASSIGGGPSGKLFF. The DNA of the CDR3 is TGTGCCAGCAGTATCGGAGGGGGCCCTTCGGGTAAACTGTTTTTT.

The chain combines TRBV27 with TRBJ2-1, with 12 bases aligning to TRBD2. The CDR3 totals 14 residues. The ends lost 2 bases at V and 12 bases at J; junction bases unmatched: 5. Per germline, CDR1 MNHEY and CDR2 SMNVEV (reference sequence). CDR3 region: CASSLLQTSGGQFF. The CDR3 bases are TGTGCCAGCAGTTTACTCCAGACTAGCGGGGGGCAGTTCTTC.

CDR3 amino acids: CASSGPGDNYGYTF. CDR3 bases: TGTGCCAGCAGCGGCCCCGGGGATAACTATGGCTACACCTTC. The chain has TRBV9 and TRBJ1-2; D remains unclear. Between the trimmed V and J ends, which lost 3 bases and 1 base, there was a span of 10 bases. This CDR3 has 14 amino acids. From germline, CDR1 is SGDLS and CDR2 YYNGEE.

CDR3 nucleotides: TGTGCCAGCAGCAGCGCAGCGGGAGGCTCCCAAGAGACCCAGTACTTC. Its translation is CASSSAAGGSQETQYF. The chain recombines TRBV5-4 with TRBJ2-5; TRBD2 agrees at 9 bases. This CDR3 has 16 residues. Per the germline V gene, CDR1 is SGHNT and CDR2 is YYREEE (reference sequence). With V trimmed by 4 bases and J by 1 base, 8 bases remained unmatched.

This chain links TRBV6-1 with TRBJ1-5; the match to TRBD1 covers 7 bases. This CDR3 contains 13 residues. The germline gives CDR1 MNHNS, CDR2 SASEGT. The junction had 10 bases not matched to a gene; V was cut back by 10 bases and J by 7 bases. This CDR3 is CAIEEQGVQPQHF. The CDR3 DNA follows: TGTGCCATAGAGGAGCAGGGGGTACAGCCCCAGCATTTT.

This clone is a singleton in its sample. This chain connects TRBV29-1 to TRBJ2-3; possible D gene TRBD1, 6 bases. Germline loops: CDR1 SQVTM, CDR2 ANQGSEA. The CDR3 consists of 16 residues. The V end lost 0 bases, the J end lost 0 bases, and 13 bases lay between the germline ends. The CDR3 coding sequence is TGCAGCGTTGAAGATCCGGACAGTCCTAGCACAGATACGCAGTATTTT. It specifies CSVEDPDSPSTDTQYF.